The entry below gives a single TCR beta chain sequence along with its context. The germline V gene has CDR1 SEHNR and CDR2 FQNEAQ (reference sequence). The CDR3 extends over 14 amino acids. Deletions cut 7 bases from V and 8 bases from J, with 17 bases between. Survey-level immunoSEQ sequencing profiled the TCR beta repertoire. TCRdb's table, derived via immunoSEQ multiplex PCR, lists solely in-frame clones and lacks some. The sample includes around 50,000 clones, just over 90% seen only once; the top ten take roughly a tenth. The sequenced material came from PBMCs. The sequence derives from a man aged 35 to 55 with rheumatoid arthritis. The chain links TRBV7-9 to TRBJ1-4, with D possibly being TRBD1 (6 bases). The CDR3 coding sequence is TGTGCCAGCATCGAAACAGGGTCAGGCGAAAAACTGTTTTTT. This encodes CASIETGSGEKLFF.